Below are 13 T cell receptor beta chains sequenced from a single sample in a study of blood T cell repertoires in COVID-19. Only in-frame clones appear in the TCRdb table, and some are missing; sequencing was by immunoSEQ multiplex PCR. Here the sample spans fewer than 300,000 clones, approximately 92% being singletons. What was sequenced was PBMCs or T cells enriched from blood (not recorded which). These receptors all stem from a woman in her twenties or thirties who had recovered from COVID-19.

The J gene is TRBJ2-7, the V gene TRBV6-2 or TRBV6-3; 10 nucleotides agree with TRBD1. Unmatched junction bases numbered 11, after V lost 6 bases and J lost 3 bases. This CDR3 spans 16 amino acids. Germline loops: CDR1 MNHEY, CDR2 SVGEGT. The CDR3 sequence is CASSQGTGVIFYEQYF. Written as DNA, the CDR3 is TGTGCCAGCAGCCAGGGGACAGGGGTTATTTTCTACGAGCAGTACTTC.

J is TRBJ1-3 and V is TRBV5-5; no clear D. The CDR3 extends over 16 amino acids. The ends were cut back, 6 bases at V and 0 bases at J, with 16 bases in the middle. Germline-derived CDR1 and CDR2 are SGHKS and YYEKEE (reference sequence). The CDR3 bases are TGTGCCAGCACCCCGACCTCAGGCCTCTCTGGAAACACCATATATTTT. Its protein product is CASTPTSGLSGNTIYF.

CDR3 protein: CSGRGHTGELFF. CDR3 bases: TGCAGCGGCAGGGGCCACACCGGGGAGCTGTTTTTT. The rearrangement uses TRBV29-1 and TRBJ2-2; TRBD1 is a possible D gene (6 bases). Trimming removed 7 bases from V and 3 bases from J, with 9 bases in between. This CDR3 region has 12 residues. Germline V lookup: CDR1 SQVTM, CDR2 ANQGSEA.

A note on this clone: The junction departs from germline at one end; a sequencing error may be responsible. V and J are TRBV3-1 (or the pseudogene TRBV3-2) and TRBJ2-2; D gene ambiguous. The germline gives CDR1 LGHDT, CDR2 YNNKEL (reference sequence). The CDR3 runs to 14 residues. This CDR3 is CASSQVRNIGELFF. The CDR3 DNA sequence: TGTGCCAGCAGCCAAGTCCGCAACATCGGGGAGCTGTTTTTT.

The rearrangement links TRBV5-5 to TRBJ2-7; TRBD2 agrees at 9 bases. The CDR3 runs 16 residues. Looked up from germline, CDR1 is SGHKS and CDR2 is YYEKEE (reference sequence). V shed 2 bases and J 4 bases; nucleotides not matched to a gene: 10. The CDR3 DNA reads as TGTGCCAGCAGCTTCCGCGGGAGGGCCGGTAGTTACGAGCAGTACTTC. This codes for CASSFRGRAGSYEQYF.

V usage is TRBV15 and J usage is TRBJ2-5, with D possibly being TRBD2 (5 bases). This CDR3 contains 14 residues. V dropped 5 bases and J dropped 5 bases, with 15 bases sitting between them. Germline V gene sequence: CDR1 LNHNV, CDR2 YYDKDF (reference sequence). Here the CDR3 DNA reads TGTGCCACCAGCCCCGACGTAGCGAGGGAGACCCAGTACTTC. Translating gives CATSPDVARETQYF.

This clone occurred once. The CDR3 reads CASSPPGQNYNEQFF. The CDR3 nucleotides read TGTGCCAGCAGTCCACCGGGACAGAACTACAATGAGCAGTTCTTC. The rearrangement links TRBV3-1 (or the pseudogene TRBV3-2) to TRBJ2-1, with TRBD1 matching 7 bases. The CDR3 covers 15 residues. Trimming at V came to 6 bases and at J to 3 bases, leaving 8 bases not matched to a gene. CDR1 and CDR2 (germline): LGHDT, YNNKEL (reference sequence).

This sequence joins TRBV5-6 and TRBJ2-7, with unresolved D. Trimming removed 2 bases at V and 0 bases at J, with 15 bases between. CDR3 length equals 16 residues. The germline gives CDR1 SGHDT, CDR2 YYEEEE. The CDR3 DNA is TGTGCCAGCAGCTTATCAAAATACGCTAACTCCTACGAGCAGTACTTC. As protein: CASSLSKYANSYEQYF.

Regarding this clone: A read error may produce the germline difference seen at one junction end. The V call is TRBV30, the J call TRBJ1-6; TRBD1 aligns across 7 bases. This CDR3 comprises 15 residues. Germline V gives CDR1 GTSNPN, CDR2 SVGIG (reference sequence). The DNA for the CDR3 is TGTGCAGGGGGGATTGGGGGACAGCAAGGTTCAACCCTCCACTTT. It translates to CAGGIGGQQGSTLHF.

This clone showed up just once. The V gene is TRBV3-1 (or the pseudogene TRBV3-2), the J gene TRBJ2-1; 9 bases map to TRBD1. The CDR3 length is 17 residues. The V gene end was trimmed by 5 bases and the J gene end by 3 bases; junction bases not matched to a gene: 11. CDR1 LGHDT and CDR2 YNNKEL come from the germline V gene (reference sequence). The CDR3 region has the DNA TGTGCCAGCAGCTTAAACAGGGGGCAGCTCGGCTACAATGAGCAGTTCTTC. It translates to CASSLNRGQLGYNEQFF.

V usage is TRBV3-1 (or the pseudogene TRBV3-2) and J usage is TRBJ1-2, with 10 bases lining up with TRBD1. This CDR3 is 14 amino acids long. The V gene's germline CDR1 is LGHDT and CDR2 YNNKEL (reference sequence). V shed 4 bases and J 6 bases; nucleotides not matched to a gene: 5. CDR3 region: CASSLTGTGDGYTF. CDR3 coding DNA: TGTGCCAGCAGCCTTACCGGGACAGGGGATGGCTACACCTTC.

J is TRBJ1-2 and V is TRBV5-6; 9 positions agree with TRBD1. In germline, CDR1 is SGHDT, CDR2 YYEEEE. Trimming took 5 bases from V and 8 from J; bases not matched to a gene: 10. This CDR3 has 14 amino acids. The CDR3 sequence: CASRQIPGQGGYTF. CDR3 in DNA: TGTGCCAGCAGGCAGATACCGGGACAGGGCGGCTACACCTTC.

V and J are TRBV19 and TRBJ1-5, with 9 bases fitting TRBD1. This CDR3 is built from 17 residues. Losses at the gene ends were 9 bases for V and 6 bases for J; bases not matched to a gene: 18. The germline CDR1 and CDR2 sequences are LNHDA and SQIVND (reference sequence). The CDR3: CASYLRGGDRGFQPQHF. DNA for the CDR3: TGTGCCAGCTACCTACGCGGGGGCGACAGGGGGTTTCAGCCCCAGCATTTT.